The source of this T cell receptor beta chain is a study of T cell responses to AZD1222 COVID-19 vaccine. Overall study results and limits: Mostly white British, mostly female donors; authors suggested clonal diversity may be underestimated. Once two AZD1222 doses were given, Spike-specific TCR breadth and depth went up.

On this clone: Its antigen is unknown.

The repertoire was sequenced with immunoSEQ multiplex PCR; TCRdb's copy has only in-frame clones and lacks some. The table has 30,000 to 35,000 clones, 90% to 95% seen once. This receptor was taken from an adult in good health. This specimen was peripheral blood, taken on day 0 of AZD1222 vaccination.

The CDR3 loop reads CASSSPGQERAYGYTF. CDR3 DNA: TGTGCCAGCAGCTCTCCGGGACAGGAGAGAGCCTATGGCTACACCTTC. The chain is built from TRBV5-4 and TRBJ1-2; 8 bases fit TRBD1. Unmatched junction bases numbered 11, after V lost 3 bases and J lost 4 bases. Germline V lookup: CDR1 SGHNT, CDR2 YYREEE (reference sequence). The CDR3 extends over 16 amino acids.